Listed here are 9 T cell receptor beta chains from one sample, sequenced in a study of T-cell memory formation after mild COVID-19. TCRdb passed the 5' RACE reads through MiXCR, listing each CDR3 protein once. This sample has about 110,000 distinct CDR3 sequences, with roughly a sixth found just once. Input material: PBMCs or a T cell subset sorted from them (not recorded which). These receptors were obtained from a man aged 18 to 29 who had mild COVID-19 (a few samples of this study predate the infection). Cell type and time point are not known.

The DNA of the CDR3 is TGTGCCAGCAGTGGAGGGGATGATAGCAATCAGCCCCAGCATTTT. This gives the protein CASSGGDDSNQPQHF. The V call is TRBV7-8, the J call TRBJ1-5; tentative D call: TRBD1 (5 bases). V lost 6 bases, J lost 0 bases, and 12 bases lay in between. The CDR3 has 15 residues. Germline V gives CDR1 SGHVS, CDR2 FQNEAQ.

This clonotype was seen more than once but under ten times. The V call is TRBV20-1, the J call TRBJ2-5; tentatively, D is TRBD2 (5 bases). With 5 bases removed from V and 2 bases from J, the gap between germline ends came to 15 bases. The CDR3 totals 14 residues. CDR1 is DFQATT, CDR2 SNEGSKA, per germline (reference sequence). The CDR3 nucleotides read TGCAGTGCTCCTCGGGAAGGCTCTCAAGAGACCCAGTACTTC. As protein: CSAPREGSQETQYF.

This chain joins TRBV28 and TRBJ2-7, with 11 positions matching TRBD2. The V gene end was trimmed by 0 bases and the J gene end by 3 bases; junction bases not matched to a gene: 10. The length of the CDR3 is 18 residues. The germline V gene encodes CDR1 MDHEN and CDR2 SYDVKM. CDR3 DNA sequence: TGTGCCAGCAGTTTATGCATCTACTTTGGGACTAGCGGCTACGAGCAGTACGTC. Protein product: CASSLCIYFGTSGYEQYV.

This clonotype was seen a few times. The V call is TRBV9, the J call TRBJ2-7; 9 bases map to TRBD1. The CDR3 totals 14 residues. In germline, CDR1 is SGDLS, CDR2 YYNGEE. V lost 0 bases, J lost 4 bases, and 2 bases stayed unmatched. CDR3 bases: TGTGCCAGCAGCGTAGGGGACAGGGTTTACGAGCAGTACTTC. Translated: CASSVGDRVYEQYF. Complete variable domain (other parts from reference TRBV9 and TRBJ2-7): DSGVTQTPKHLITATGQRVTLRCSPRSGDLSVYWYQQSLDQGLQFLIQYYNGEERAKGNILERFSAQQFPDLHSELNLSSLELGDSALYFCASSVGDRVYEQYFGPGTRLTVT.

This clonotype was seen only a few times. The CDR3 here is CASGPSGRTRELFF. The CDR3 DNA is TGTGCTAGTGGTCCCTCCGGACGGACGAGGGAGCTGTTTTTT. V and J are TRBV12-5 and TRBJ2-2, with D hard to call. There are 14 residues in the CDR3. Trimming stripped 5 bases from V and 9 bases from J, with 16 bases between. Germline V gene sequence: CDR1 LGHNT, CDR2 FRNRAP. Based on the CDR3 plus reference TRBV12-5 and TRBJ2-2, the full variable domain is DARVTQTPRHKVTEMGQEVTMRCQPILGHNTVFWYRQTMMQGLELLAYFRNRAPLDDSGMPKDRFSAEMPDATLATLKIQPSEPRDSAVYFCASGPSGRTRELFFGEGSRLTVL.

The genes are TRBV7-9 and TRBJ2-7; 9 bases match TRBD1. The germline V gene encodes CDR1 SEHNR and CDR2 FQNEAQ (reference sequence). The V gene end was trimmed by 3 bases and the J gene end by 1 base; junction bases not matched to a gene: 7. This CDR3 has 16 amino acids. CDR3 sequence reads: CASSFGTGTGSYEQYF. The CDR3 DNA reads TGTGCCAGCAGCTTCGGGACCGGGACAGGGTCCTACGAGCAGTACTTC.

The CDR3 reads CASRFDSQAFF. CDR3 coding DNA: TGTGCCAGCAGGTTTGACAGTCAAGCTTTCTTT. The chain couples TRBV12-3 or TRBV12-4 to TRBJ1-1; tentatively, D is TRBD1 (5 bases). V was trimmed by 6 bases and J by 9 bases, leaving 11 bases between them. This CDR3 region has 11 residues.

CDR3: CSARFPGTEQFF. The DNA for the CDR3 is TGCAGTGCTAGGTTTCCTGGGACTGAGCAGTTCTTC. The chain joins TRBV20-1 to TRBJ2-1, with D possibly being TRBD1 or TRBD2 (5 bases each). The CDR3 is 12 amino acids. Trimming stripped 3 bases from V and 9 bases from J, with 12 bases between. Per the germline V gene, CDR1 is DFQATT and CDR2 is SNEGSKA (reference sequence).

This sequence joins TRBV4-3 and TRBJ1-1, with 8 bases that match TRBD1. Germline assignment: CDR1 LGHNA and CDR2 YSLEER. V trimming: 4 bases; J trimming: 3 bases; junction bases outside the gene matches: 4. The CDR3 runs 14 residues. CDR3 protein: CASSPGQDYTEAFF. For the CDR3, the DNA is TGCGCCAGCAGCCCGGGACAGGATTACACTGAAGCTTTCTTT.